This T cell receptor beta chain was retrieved from a study of OX40 agonist ivuxolimab in advanced cancers. Background on the whole study: The costimulatory receptor OX40 (CD134) was targeted by ivuxolimab, a fully human IgG2 agonistic monoclonal antibody. Intravenous ivuxolimab was administered to patients every 2 weeks at six dose levels: 0.01, 0.1, 0.3, 1.5, 3 and 10 mg/kg. Among the approximately 54 dose-escalation patients, 19 had hepatocellular carcinoma, roughly 15 melanoma, 9 renal cell carcinoma and 9 head and neck cancer. A male proportion of roughly 80% and a mean age of 60 years, ranging from about 20 to 79, were recorded for the dose-escalation cohort. Prior anti-PD-1, anti-PD-L1 or anti-CTLA-4 therapy was permitted, and 40% of dose-escalation patients had received checkpoint inhibitors. Partial responses occurred in three dose-escalation patients, of whom one had hepatocellular carcinoma and two had cutaneous melanoma. The point of sequencing TCRbeta in the periphery was to test whether ivuxolimab changed TCR sequence diversity and drove clonal T-cell expansion. The paper describes the monotherapy dose-escalation part (N ≈ 52 patients) of the phase I trial of ivuxolimab.

A remark on this clone: Its specific antigen is unknown. No base-level quality is on record; no much larger clone is a single base apart.

Study-wide conclusions, independent of this receptor: After ivuxolimab, CD8+ T cells had more expanded clones than CD4+ T cells on average. Antigen specificity was not determined for the clonally expanded peripheral T cells. In the 0.1-3.0 mg/kg groups, partial responders had among the lowest normalized peripheral clonal expansion, particularly in CD8+ T cells. Low levels of normalized T-cell clonal expansion were also shown by some nonresponding patients. At doses of 0.1 to 3.0 mg/kg, clonal expansion of both CD4+ and CD8+ blood T cells was observed from baseline to week 6.

The trial excluded patients who had a history of autoimmune disease or who were on systemic immunosuppression. Peripheral blood for TCR sequencing was collected from all dose cohorts at baseline, on cycle 4 day 1, and on cycle 7 day 1. The samples were drawn from a first-in-human, open-label, multicenter phase I dose-escalation trial of ivuxolimab. Adults with locally advanced or metastatic melanoma, renal cell, hepatocellular, or head and neck squamous cell carcinoma were enrolled in the trial. CD4+ and CD8+ T cells were sorted separately from peripheral blood before TCR sequencing. CDR3 length: 15 amino acids, cysteine to phenylalanine. This entry keeps only the CDR3 DNA: 45 bases, framed from base 1. Deletion took 3 bases off V and 5 bases off J, with a span of 17 bases between the germline ends. The germline V gene gives CDR1 as SGHDT and CDR2 as YYEEEE. To sequence the TCRbeta CDR3 region, genomic DNA was isolated from the sorted cells. TCRbeta CDR3 regions were sequenced using the immunoSEQ Assay. TCRdb holds this immuneACCESS table with in-frame rearrangements only. Some clones are missing; in checked studies, unresolved V genes explain under half, and the rest has no known cause. This sample holds roughly 87,000 clones; roughly 93% were observed only once. The ten largest clones capture roughly 0.75% of the sample.

The sequence derives from an adult with an advanced solid tumor such as melanoma, head and neck, liver or kidney cancer. Sequenced material: CD4+ or CD8+ T cells sorted from blood, taken in a trial of the OX40 agonist ivuxolimab. The sequence is built from TRBV5-6 and TRBJ1-1; tentative D gene TRBD1, with 5 bases matching. The CDR3 region: CASSSRRRDLTEAFF. The DNA sequence is as follows: TGTGCCAGCAGCTCAAGGCGCAGGGATTTAACTGAAGCTTTCTTT.